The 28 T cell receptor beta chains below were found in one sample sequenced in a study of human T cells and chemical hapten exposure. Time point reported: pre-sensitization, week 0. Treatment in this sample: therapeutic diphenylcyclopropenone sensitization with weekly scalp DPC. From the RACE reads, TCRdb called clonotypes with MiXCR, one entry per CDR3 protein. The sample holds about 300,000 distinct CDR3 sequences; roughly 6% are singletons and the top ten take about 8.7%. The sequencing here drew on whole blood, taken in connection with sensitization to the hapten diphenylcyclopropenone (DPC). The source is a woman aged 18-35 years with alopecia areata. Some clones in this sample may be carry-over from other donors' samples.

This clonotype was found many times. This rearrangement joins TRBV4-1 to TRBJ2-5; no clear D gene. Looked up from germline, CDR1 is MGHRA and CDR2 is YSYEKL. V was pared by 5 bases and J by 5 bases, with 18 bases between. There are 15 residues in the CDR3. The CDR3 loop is CASSSGQLPRETQYF. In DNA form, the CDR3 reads TGCGCCAGCAGCTCCGGCCAACTCCCCCGCGAGACCCAGTACTTC.

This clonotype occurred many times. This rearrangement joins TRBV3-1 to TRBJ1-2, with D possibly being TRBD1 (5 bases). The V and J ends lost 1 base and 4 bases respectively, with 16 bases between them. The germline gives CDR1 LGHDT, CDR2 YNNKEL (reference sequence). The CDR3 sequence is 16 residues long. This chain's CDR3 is CASSQGGGLSGYGYTF. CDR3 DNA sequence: TGTGCCAGCAGCCAAGGGGGGGGTCTGAGTGGCTATGGCTACACCTTC.

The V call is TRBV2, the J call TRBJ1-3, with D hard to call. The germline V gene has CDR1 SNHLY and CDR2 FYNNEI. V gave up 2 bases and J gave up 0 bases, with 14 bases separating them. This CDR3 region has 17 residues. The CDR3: CASSERLHQSSGNTIYF. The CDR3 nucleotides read TGTGCCAGCAGTGAACGACTACACCAGAGCTCTGGAAACACCATATATTTT.

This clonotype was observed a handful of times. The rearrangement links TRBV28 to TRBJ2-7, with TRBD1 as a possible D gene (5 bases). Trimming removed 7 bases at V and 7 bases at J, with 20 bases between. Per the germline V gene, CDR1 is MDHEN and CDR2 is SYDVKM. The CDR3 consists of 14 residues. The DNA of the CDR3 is TGTGCCAGCACCGACCCCCAGGGTTTGGGGGAGCAGTACTTC. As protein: CASTDPQGLGEQYF. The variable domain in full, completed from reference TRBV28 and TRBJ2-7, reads DVKVTQSSRYLVKRTGEKVFLECVQDMDHENMFWYRQDPGLGLRLIYFSYDVKMKEKGDIPEGYSVSREKKERFSLILESASTNQTSMYLCASTDPQGLGEQYFGPGTRLTVT.

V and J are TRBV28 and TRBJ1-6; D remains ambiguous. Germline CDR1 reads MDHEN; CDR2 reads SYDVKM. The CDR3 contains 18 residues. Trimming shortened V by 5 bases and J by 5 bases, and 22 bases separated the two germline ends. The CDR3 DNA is TGTGCCAGCAGTATACCCCGACGGTCCCGAAGCCATAATTCACCCCTCCACTTT. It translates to CASSIPRRSRSHNSPLHF. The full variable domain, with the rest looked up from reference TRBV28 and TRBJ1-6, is DVKVTQSSRYLVKRTGEKVFLECVQDMDHENMFWYRQDPGLGLRLIYFSYDVKMKEKGDIPEGYSVSREKKERFSLILESASTNQTSMYLCASSIPRRSRSHNSPLHFGNGTRLTVT.

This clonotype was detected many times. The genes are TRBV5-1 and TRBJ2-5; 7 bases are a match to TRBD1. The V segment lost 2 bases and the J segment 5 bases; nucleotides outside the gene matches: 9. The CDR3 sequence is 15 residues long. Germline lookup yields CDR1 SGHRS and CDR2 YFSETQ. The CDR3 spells CASSLEQGFYETQYF. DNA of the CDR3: TGCGCCAGCAGCTTAGAACAGGGGTTCTACGAGACCCAGTACTTC.

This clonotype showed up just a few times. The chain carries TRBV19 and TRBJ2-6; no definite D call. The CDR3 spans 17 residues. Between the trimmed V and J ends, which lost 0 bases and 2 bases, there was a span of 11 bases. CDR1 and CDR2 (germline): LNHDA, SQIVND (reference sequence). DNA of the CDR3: TGTGCCAGTAGTATAGACAGCCGGACCGCTGGGGCCAACGTCCTGACTTTC. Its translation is CASSIDSRTAGANVLTF.

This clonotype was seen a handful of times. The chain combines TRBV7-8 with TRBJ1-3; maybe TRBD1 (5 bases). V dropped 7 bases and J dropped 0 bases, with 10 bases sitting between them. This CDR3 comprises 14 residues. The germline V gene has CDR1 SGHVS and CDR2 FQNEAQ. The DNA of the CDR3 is TGTGCCAGCACAGGGACGGGCTCTGGAAACACCATATATTTT. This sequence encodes CASTGTGSGNTIYF.

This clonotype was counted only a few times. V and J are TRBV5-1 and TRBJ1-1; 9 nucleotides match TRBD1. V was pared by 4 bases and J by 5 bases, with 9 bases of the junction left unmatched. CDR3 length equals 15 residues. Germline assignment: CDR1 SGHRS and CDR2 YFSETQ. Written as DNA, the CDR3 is TGCGCCAGCAGCCCCCTACAGGGGGCAGGGACTGAAGCTTTCTTT. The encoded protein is CASSPLQGAGTEAFF.

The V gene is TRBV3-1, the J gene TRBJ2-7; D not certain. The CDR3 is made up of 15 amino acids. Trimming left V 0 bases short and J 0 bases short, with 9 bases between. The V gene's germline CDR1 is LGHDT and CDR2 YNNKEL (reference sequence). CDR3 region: CASSQDLAPSYEQYF. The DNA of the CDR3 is TGTGCCAGCAGCCAAGATTTGGCCCCCTCCTACGAGCAGTACTTC.

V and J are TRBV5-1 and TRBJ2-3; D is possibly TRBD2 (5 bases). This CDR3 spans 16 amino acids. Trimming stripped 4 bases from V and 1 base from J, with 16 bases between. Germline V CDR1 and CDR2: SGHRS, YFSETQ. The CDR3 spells CASSQFRNGGTDTQYF. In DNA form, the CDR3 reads TGCGCCAGCAGCCAATTTCGGAACGGGGGCACAGATACGCAGTATTTT.

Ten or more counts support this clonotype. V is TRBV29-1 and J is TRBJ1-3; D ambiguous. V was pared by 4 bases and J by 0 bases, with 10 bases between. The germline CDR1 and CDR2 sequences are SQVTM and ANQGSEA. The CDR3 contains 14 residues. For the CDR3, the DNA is TGCAGCGTTGCTCCAATTGCCTCTGGAAACACCATATATTTT. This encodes CSVAPIASGNTIYF.

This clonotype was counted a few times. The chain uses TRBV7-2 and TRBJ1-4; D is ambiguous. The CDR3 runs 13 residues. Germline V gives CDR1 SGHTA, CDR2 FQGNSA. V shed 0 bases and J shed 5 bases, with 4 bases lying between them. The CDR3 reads CASSLAHNEKLFF. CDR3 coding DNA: TGTGCCAGCAGCTTAGCGCACAATGAAAAACTGTTTTTT.

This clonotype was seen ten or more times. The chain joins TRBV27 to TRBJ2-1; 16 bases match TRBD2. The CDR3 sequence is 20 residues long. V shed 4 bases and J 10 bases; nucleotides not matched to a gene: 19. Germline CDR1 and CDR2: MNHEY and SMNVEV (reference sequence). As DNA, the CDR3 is TGTGCCAGCAGTTCTCTATCGAGTACCGGGACTAGCGGGGGGGCCCGCGAGCAGTTCTTC. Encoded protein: CASSSLSSTGTSGGAREQFF.

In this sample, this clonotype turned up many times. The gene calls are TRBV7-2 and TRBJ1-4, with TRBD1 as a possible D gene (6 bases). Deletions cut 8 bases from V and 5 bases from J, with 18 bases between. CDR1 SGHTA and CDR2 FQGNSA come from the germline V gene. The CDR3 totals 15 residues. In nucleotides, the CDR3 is TGTGCCAGCTCCCTGACAGGCGGCTGGAATGAAAAACTGTTTTTT. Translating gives CASSLTGGWNEKLFF. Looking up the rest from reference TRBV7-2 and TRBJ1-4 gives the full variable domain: GAGVSQSPSNKVTEKGKDVELRCDPISGHTALYWYRQSLGQGLEFLIYFQGNSAPDKSGLPSDRFSAERTGGSVSTLTIQRTQQEDSAVYLCASSLTGGWNEKLFFGSGTQLSVL.

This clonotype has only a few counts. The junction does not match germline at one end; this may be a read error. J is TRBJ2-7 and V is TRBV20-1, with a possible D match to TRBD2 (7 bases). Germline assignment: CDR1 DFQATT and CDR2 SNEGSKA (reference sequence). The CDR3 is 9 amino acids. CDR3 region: CSAPRGLIF. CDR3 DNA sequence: TGCAGTGCACCGCGGGGGCTCATCTTC.

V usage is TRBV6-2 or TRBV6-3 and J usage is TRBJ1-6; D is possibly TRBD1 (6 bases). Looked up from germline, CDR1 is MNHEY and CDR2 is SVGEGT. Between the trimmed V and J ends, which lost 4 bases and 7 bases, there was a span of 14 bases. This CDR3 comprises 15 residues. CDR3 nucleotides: TGTGCCAGCAGTTCCAATCAGGGGACCAATTCACCCCTCCACTTT. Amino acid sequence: CASSSNQGTNSPLHF.

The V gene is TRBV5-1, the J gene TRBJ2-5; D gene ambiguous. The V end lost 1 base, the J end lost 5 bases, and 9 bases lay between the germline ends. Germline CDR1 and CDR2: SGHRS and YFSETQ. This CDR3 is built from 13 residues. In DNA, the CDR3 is TGCGCCAGCAGCTTGCCGTCGCAGGAGACCCAGTACTTC. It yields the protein CASSLPSQETQYF.

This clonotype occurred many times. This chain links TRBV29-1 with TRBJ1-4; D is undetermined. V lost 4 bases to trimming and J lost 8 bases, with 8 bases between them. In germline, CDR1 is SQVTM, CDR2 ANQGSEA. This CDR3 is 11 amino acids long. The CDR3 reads CSVVWVEKLFF. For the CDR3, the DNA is TGCAGCGTTGTGTGGGTAGAAAAACTGTTTTTT.

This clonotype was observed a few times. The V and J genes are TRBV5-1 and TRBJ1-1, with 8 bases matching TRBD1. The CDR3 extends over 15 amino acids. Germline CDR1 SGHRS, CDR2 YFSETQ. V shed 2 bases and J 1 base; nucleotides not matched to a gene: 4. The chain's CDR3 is CASSFRTGRNTEAFF. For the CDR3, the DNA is TGCGCCAGCAGCTTCCGGACAGGGAGGAACACTGAAGCTTTCTTT.

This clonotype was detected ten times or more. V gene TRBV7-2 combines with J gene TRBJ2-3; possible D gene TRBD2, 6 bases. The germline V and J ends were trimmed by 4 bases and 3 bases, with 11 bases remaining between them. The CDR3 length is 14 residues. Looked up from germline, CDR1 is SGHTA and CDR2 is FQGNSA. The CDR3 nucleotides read TGTGCCAGCAGCTGGGTCGCGGGGACAGATACGCAGTATTTT. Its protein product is CASSWVAGTDTQYF.

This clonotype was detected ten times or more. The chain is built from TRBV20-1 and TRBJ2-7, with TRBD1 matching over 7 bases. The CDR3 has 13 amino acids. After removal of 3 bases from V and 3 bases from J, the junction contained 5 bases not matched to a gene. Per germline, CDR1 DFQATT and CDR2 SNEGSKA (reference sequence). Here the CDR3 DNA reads TGCAGTGCTAGGAGGGGGACAGTCTACGAGCAGTACTTC. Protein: CSARRGTVYEQYF.

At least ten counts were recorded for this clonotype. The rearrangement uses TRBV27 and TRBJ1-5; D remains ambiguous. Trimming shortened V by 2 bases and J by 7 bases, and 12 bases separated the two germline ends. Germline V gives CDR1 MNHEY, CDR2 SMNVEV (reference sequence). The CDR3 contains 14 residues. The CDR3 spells CASSLNGVGQPQHF. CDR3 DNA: TGTGCCAGCAGTTTAAACGGGGTAGGACAGCCCCAGCATTTT.

This CDR3 is CASRLTSGGPSSTDTQYF. CDR3 nucleotides: TGTGCCAGCAGGTTGACTAGCGGGGGGCCATCTAGCACAGATACGCAGTATTTT. The V gene is TRBV2, the J gene TRBJ2-3, with 13 nucleotides matching TRBD2. Trimming took 6 bases from V and 0 from J; bases not matched to a gene: 9. Germline V gene lookup returns CDR1 SNHLY and CDR2 FYNNEI. The CDR3 runs to 18 residues.

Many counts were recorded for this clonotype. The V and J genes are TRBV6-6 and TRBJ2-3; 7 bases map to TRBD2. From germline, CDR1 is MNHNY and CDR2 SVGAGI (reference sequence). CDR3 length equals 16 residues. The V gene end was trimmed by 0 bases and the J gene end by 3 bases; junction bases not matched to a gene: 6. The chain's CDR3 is CASSYSGGGGTDTQYF. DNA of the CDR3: TGTGCCAGCAGTTACTCAGGCGGGGGAGGGACAGATACGCAGTATTTT.

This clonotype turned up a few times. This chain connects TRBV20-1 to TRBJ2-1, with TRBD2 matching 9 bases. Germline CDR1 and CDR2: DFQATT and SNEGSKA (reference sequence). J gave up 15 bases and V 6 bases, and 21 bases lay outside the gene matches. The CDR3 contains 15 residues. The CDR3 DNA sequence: TGCAGTGCATTCCAACCGGGACTAGCCTCGATTAGACTGTTCTTC. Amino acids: CSAFQPGLASIRLFF.

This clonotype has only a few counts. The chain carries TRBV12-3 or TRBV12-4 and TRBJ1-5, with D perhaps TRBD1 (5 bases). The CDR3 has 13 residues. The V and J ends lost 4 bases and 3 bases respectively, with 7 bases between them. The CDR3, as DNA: TGTGCCAGCAGTTCGGACAACAATCAGCCCCAGCATTTT. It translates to CASSSDNNQPQHF.

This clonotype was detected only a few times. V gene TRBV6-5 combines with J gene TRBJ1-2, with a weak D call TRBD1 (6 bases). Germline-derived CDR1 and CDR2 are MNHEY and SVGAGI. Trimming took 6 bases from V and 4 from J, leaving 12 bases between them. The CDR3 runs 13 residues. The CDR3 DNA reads TGTGCCAGCAGCCGACAGGAAAGCTATGGCTACACCTTC. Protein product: CASSRQESYGYTF.